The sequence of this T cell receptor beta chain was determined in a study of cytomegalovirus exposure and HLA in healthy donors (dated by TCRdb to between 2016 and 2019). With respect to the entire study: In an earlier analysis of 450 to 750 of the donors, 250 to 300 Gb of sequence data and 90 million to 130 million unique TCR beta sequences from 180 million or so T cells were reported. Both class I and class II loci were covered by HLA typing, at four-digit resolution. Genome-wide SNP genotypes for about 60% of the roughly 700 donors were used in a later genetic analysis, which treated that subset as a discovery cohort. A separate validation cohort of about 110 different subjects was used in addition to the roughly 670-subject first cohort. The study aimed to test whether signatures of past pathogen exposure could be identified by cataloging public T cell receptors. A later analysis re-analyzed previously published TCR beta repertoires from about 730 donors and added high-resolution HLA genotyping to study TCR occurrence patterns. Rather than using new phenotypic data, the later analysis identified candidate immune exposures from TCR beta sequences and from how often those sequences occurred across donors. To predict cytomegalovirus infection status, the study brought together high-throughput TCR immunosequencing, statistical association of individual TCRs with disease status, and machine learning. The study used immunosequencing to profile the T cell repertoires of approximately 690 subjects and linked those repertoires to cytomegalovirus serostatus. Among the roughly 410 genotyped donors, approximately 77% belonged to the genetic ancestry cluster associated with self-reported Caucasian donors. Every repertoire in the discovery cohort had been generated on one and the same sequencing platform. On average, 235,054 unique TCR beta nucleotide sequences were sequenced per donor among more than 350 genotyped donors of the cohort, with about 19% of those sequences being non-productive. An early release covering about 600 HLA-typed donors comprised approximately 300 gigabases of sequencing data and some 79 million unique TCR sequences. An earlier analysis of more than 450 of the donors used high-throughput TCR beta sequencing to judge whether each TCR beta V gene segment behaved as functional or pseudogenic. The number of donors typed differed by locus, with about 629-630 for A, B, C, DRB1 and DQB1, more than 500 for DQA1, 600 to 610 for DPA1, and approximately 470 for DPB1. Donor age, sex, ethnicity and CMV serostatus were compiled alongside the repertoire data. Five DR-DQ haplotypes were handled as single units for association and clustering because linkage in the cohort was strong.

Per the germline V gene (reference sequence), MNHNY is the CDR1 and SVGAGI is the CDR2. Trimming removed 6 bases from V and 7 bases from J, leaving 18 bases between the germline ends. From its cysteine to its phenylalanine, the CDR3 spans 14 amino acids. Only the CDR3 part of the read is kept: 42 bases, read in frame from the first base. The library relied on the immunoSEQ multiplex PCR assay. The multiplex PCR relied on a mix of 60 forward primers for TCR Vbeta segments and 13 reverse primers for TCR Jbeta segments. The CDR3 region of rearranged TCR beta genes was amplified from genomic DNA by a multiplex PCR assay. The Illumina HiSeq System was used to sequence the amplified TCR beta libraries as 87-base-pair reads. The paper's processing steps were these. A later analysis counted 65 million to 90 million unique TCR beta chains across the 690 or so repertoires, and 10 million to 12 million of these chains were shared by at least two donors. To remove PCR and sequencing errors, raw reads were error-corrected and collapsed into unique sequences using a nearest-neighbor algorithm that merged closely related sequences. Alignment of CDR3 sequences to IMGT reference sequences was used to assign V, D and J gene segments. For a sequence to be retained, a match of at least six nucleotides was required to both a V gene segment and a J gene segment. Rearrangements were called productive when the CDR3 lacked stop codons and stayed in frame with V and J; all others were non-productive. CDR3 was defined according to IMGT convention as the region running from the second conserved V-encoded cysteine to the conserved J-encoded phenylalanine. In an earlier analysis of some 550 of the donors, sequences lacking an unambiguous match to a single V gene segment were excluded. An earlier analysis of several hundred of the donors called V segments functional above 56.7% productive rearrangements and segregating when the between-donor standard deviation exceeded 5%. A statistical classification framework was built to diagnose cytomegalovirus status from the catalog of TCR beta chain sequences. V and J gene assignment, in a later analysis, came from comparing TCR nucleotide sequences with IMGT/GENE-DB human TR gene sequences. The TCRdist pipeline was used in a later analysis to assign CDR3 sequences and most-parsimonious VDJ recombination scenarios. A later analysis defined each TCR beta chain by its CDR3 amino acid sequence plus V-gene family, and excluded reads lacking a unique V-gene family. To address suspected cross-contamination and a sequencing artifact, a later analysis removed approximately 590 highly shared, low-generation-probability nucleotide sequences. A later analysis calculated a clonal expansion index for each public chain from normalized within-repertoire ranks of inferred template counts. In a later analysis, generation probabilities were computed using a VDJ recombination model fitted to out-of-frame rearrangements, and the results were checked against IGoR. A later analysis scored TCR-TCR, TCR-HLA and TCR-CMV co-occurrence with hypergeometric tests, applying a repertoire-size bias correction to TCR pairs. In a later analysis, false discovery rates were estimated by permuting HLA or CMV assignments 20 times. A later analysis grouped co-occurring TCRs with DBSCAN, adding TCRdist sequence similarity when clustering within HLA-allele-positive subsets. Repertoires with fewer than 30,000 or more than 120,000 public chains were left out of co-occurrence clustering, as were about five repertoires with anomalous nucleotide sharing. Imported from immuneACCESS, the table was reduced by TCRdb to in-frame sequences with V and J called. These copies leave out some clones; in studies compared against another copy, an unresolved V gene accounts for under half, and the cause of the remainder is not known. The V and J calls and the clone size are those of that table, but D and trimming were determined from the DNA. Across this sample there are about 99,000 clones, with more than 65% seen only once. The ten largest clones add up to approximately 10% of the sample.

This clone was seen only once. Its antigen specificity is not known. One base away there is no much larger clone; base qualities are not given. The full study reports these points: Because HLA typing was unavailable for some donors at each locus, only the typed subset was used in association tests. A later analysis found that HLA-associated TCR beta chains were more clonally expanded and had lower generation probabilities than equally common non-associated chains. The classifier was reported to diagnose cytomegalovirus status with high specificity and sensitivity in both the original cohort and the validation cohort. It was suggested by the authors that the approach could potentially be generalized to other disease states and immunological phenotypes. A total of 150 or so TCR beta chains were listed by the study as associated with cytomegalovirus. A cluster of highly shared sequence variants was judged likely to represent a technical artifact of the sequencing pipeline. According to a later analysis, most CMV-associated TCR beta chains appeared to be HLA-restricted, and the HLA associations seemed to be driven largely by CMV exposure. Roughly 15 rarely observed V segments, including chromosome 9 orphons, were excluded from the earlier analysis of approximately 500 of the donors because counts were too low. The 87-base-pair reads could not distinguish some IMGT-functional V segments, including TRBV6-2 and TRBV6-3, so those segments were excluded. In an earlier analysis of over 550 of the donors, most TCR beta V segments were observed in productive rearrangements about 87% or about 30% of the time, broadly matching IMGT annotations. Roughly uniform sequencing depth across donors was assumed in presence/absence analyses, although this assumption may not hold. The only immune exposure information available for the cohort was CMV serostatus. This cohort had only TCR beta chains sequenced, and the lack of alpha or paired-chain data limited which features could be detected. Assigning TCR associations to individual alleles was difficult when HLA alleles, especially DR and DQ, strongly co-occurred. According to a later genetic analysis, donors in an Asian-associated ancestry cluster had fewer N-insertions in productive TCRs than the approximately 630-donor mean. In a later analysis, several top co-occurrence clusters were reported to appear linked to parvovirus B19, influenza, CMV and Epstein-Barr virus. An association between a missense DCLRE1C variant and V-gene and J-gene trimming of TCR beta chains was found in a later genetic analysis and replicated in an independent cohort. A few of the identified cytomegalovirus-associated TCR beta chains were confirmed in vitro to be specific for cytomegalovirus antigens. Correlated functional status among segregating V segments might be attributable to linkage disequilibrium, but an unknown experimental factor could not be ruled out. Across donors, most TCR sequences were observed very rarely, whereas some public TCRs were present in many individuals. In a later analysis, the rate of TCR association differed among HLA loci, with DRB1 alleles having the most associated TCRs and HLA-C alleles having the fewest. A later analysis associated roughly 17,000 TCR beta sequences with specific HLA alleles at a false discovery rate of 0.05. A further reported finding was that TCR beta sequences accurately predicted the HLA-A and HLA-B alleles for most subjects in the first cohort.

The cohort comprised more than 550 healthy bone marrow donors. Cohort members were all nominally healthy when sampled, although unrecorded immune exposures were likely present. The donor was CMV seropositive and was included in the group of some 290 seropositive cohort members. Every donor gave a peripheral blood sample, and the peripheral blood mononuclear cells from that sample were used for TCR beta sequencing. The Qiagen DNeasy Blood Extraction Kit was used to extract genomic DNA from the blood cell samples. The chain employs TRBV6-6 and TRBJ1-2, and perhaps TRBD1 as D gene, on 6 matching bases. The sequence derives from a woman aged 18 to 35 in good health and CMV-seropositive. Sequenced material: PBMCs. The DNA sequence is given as TGTGCCAGCAGCCAGGACAGAGAATATGGTGGCTACACCTTC. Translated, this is CASSQDREYGGYTF.